Following are 32 T cell receptor beta chains from one sample sequenced in a study of T cell responses to AZD1222 COVID-19 vaccine (dated by TCRdb to about 2021). The receptor library was made with the immunoSEQ multiplex PCR assay. In TCRdb, the immuneACCESS table is reduced to in-frame sequences with V and J assigned. These tables do not hold every clone; where another copy was compared, an unresolved V gene accounts for under half, and the others remain unexplained. The sample table holds 100,000 to 150,000 clones, of which more than 70% were seen once. Less than 5.5% of the sample goes to the ten largest clones. The time point label corresponds to: about 28 days (+/-7) after the second vaccine dose. This specimen consisted of peripheral blood, obtained 28 days after the second AZD1222 dose. The receptors were gathered from an adult who received the AZD1222 COVID-19 vaccine.

The rearrangement links TRBV20-1 to TRBJ2-3, with D tentatively TRBD1 (6 bases). The CDR3 runs to 14 residues. Germline V gene data show CDR1 as DFQATT and CDR2 as SNEGSKA (reference sequence). Trimming left V 3 bases short and J 0 bases short, with 10 bases between. The CDR3 DNA sequence: TGCAGTGCTAGTTGGCAGGGGAGCACAGATACGCAGTATTTT. The encoded protein is CSASWQGSTDTQYF.

This chain connects TRBV6-1 to TRBJ1-5, with no clear D. Per the germline V gene, CDR1 is MNHNS and CDR2 is SASEGT. The CDR3 is 14 residues long. The V and J ends lost 0 bases and 4 bases respectively, with 7 bases between them. The CDR3 DNA follows: TGTGCCAGCAGTGAAGCGCCGTTTAATCAGCCCCAGCATTTT. Translation gives CASSEAPFNQPQHF.

The chain links TRBV6-2 or TRBV6-3 to TRBJ2-7; 7 nucleotides align to TRBD1. V lost 5 bases and J lost 2; bases outside the gene matches: 6. Germline V CDR1 and CDR2: MNHEY, SVGEGT. The CDR3 runs to 14 residues. In nucleotides, the CDR3 is TGTGCCAGCAGTACCCCGGGACAGCCCTACGAGCAGTACTTC. Its translation is CASSTPGQPYEQYF.

In this sample, this clone turned up once. The rearrangement links TRBV7-2 to TRBJ2-5, with 8 bases aligning to TRBD1. CDR1 is SGHTA and CDR2 is FQGNSA in the germline V gene. The CDR3 covers 13 residues. Germline trimming cut 7 bases from V and 3 bases from J; bases unmatched to any gene: 4. CDR3 nucleotide sequence: TGTGCCAGCAAAGGGACAGGAGAAGAGACCCAGTACTTC. This encodes CASKGTGEETQYF.

In its sample, this clone was seen a few times. J is TRBJ2-5 and V is TRBV11-1; 8 bases map to TRBD1. V trimming: 5 bases; J trimming: 7 bases; junction bases outside the gene matches: 6. The CDR3 totals 13 residues. The germline gives CDR1 SGHAT, CDR2 FQDESV (reference sequence). The CDR3 sequence: CASSPRGRVTQYF. DNA for the CDR3: TGTGCCAGCAGCCCCAGGGGGCGGGTGACCCAGTACTTC.

V usage is TRBV4-3 and J usage is TRBJ1-6; TRBD1 might be the D (5 bases). V was pared by 1 base and J by 9 bases, with 13 bases between. CDR3 length: 15 residues. Germline V gene sequence: CDR1 LGHNA, CDR2 YSLEER. CDR3 DNA: TGCGCCAGCAGCCAAGGGGACCTTCGGGTTTCACCCCTCCACTTT. Translated: CASSQGDLRVSPLHF.

The chain links TRBV11-3 to TRBJ2-2, with D maybe TRBD1 (5 bases). The V end lost 5 bases, the J end lost 8 bases, and 21 bases lay between the germline ends. CDR3 length equals 16 residues. CDR1 and CDR2 from the germline V gene are SGHNT and YENEEA. For the CDR3, the DNA is TGTGCCAGCAGCCCCCGTGGGCACGGTGGGGCGGGGGAGCTGTTTTTT. Its protein product is CASSPRGHGGAGELFF.

The chain joins TRBV6-5 to TRBJ2-2; unclear D gene. V was trimmed by 8 bases and J by 3 bases, leaving 16 bases between them. This CDR3 contains 15 residues. Germline V CDR1 and CDR2: MNHEY, SVGAGI. The CDR3, as DNA: TGTGCCAGCCGTCGCCCGTGGGTGGACACCGGGGAGCTGTTTTTT. It codes for CASRRPWVDTGELFF.

This chain connects TRBV7-2 to TRBJ2-7, with 9 bases aligning to TRBD1. The V gene's germline CDR1 is SGHTA and CDR2 FQGNSA. The junction had 9 bases not matched to a gene; V was cut back by 3 bases and J by 3 bases. The CDR3 runs 16 residues. CDR3 sequence: CASSLSGTGSFYEQYF. The CDR3 nucleotides read TGTGCCAGCAGCTTGTCTGGGACAGGGTCTTTCTACGAGCAGTACTTC.

A single count supports this clone. The gene calls are TRBV9 and TRBJ2-1; no firm D call. The germline V and J ends were trimmed by 3 bases and 4 bases, with 5 bases remaining between them. Germline CDR1 is SGDLS and CDR2 is YYNGEE. The CDR3 contains 12 residues. As DNA, the CDR3 is TGTGCCAGCAGCGGATCGTACAATGAGCAGTTCTTC. Translating gives CASSGSYNEQFF.

This clone was detected many times. The rearrangement uses TRBV7-2 and TRBJ2-7; D gene ambiguous. The CDR3 is 17 residues long. Germline values: CDR1 SGHTA, CDR2 FQGNSA. V gave up 1 base and J gave up 3 bases, with 19 bases separating them. CDR3 region: CASSLGTPSLRLYEQYF. DNA for the CDR3: TGTGCCAGCAGCTTAGGGACCCCCTCCTTAAGACTCTACGAGCAGTACTTC.

The rearrangement links TRBV5-6 to TRBJ2-7, with 8 bases identical to TRBD1. Per the germline V gene, CDR1 is SGHDT and CDR2 is YYEEEE. The CDR3 contains 16 residues. V lost 3 bases to trimming and J lost 4 bases; unmatched junction nucleotides: 12. CDR3 residues: CASSSFRTGFEYEQYF. The CDR3 DNA reads as TGTGCCAGCAGCTCCTTTAGGACAGGGTTTGAATACGAGCAGTACTTC. The full variable domain, rest sourced from reference TRBV5-6 and TRBJ2-7, is DAGVTQSPTHLIKTRGQQVTLRCSPKSGHDTVSWYQQALGQGPQFIFQYYEEEERQRGNFPDRFSGHQFPNYSSELNVNALLLGDSALYLCASSSFRTGFEYEQYFGPGTRLTVT.

This clone was seen just once. This chain joins TRBV3-1 (or the pseudogene TRBV3-2) and TRBJ1-2; no definite D call. The length of the CDR3 is 11 residues. V was trimmed by 8 bases and J by 0 bases, leaving 4 bases between them. From germline, CDR1 is LGHDT and CDR2 YNNKEL (reference sequence). The CDR3 reads CASVSNYGYTF. The DNA of the CDR3 is TGTGCCAGCGTATCTAACTATGGCTACACCTTC.

The V gene is TRBV6-5, the J gene TRBJ1-6; D remains unclear. The germline CDR1 and CDR2 sequences are MNHEY and SVGAGI. V was clipped by 7 bases and J by 7 bases, with 11 bases between them. This CDR3 has 13 residues. Here the CDR3 DNA reads TGTGCCAGCAAGTCGAGGGCCAATTCACCCCTCCACTTT. Protein: CASKSRANSPLHF.

The chain uses TRBV30 and TRBJ1-2; tentatively, D is TRBD1 (6 bases). Germline V gives CDR1 GTSNPN, CDR2 SVGIG (reference sequence). The CDR3 extends over 10 amino acids. Trimming left V 5 bases short and J 8 bases short, with 9 bases between. CDR3 region: CAWSGDGYTF. For the CDR3, the DNA is TGTGCCTGGTCAGGGGACGGCTACACCTTC.

The V and J genes are TRBV19 and TRBJ1-5, with 7 bases identical to TRBD1. Germline loops: CDR1 LNHDA, CDR2 SQIVND (reference sequence). This CDR3 contains 16 residues. The V and J ends lost 6 bases and 3 bases, in that order; junction bases with no gene match: 11. The CDR3 loop is CASSRDSEQTNQPQHF. CDR3 coding DNA: TGTGCCAGTAGCCGGGACAGCGAACAAACCAATCAGCCCCAGCATTTT.

The gene calls are TRBV28 and TRBJ1-5; D might be TRBD1 (6 bases). The CDR3 length is 19 residues. Germline CDR1 and CDR2: MDHEN and SYDVKM. Trimming took off 7 bases at V and 0 bases at J, with 25 bases between the two ends. Here the CDR3 DNA reads TGTGCCAGCAACCTATACAGGGCCCCAACCACTAATAGCAATCAGCCCCAGCATTTT. Residues: CASNLYRAPTTNSNQPQHF.

The chain has TRBV6-6 and TRBJ1-5; 7 nucleotides match TRBD1. Germline values: CDR1 MNHNY, CDR2 SVGAGI (reference sequence). This CDR3 is 13 amino acids long. J gave up 0 bases and V 8 bases, and 1 base lay outside the gene matches. The CDR3: CASDRVSNQPQHF. The CDR3 DNA reads as TGTGCCAGCGACAGGGTTAGCAATCAGCCCCAGCATTTT.

The genes are TRBV3-1 (or the pseudogene TRBV3-2) and TRBJ2-3; TRBD1 might be the D (5 bases). The germline gives CDR1 LGHDT, CDR2 YNNKEL (reference sequence). The V end lost 0 bases, the J end lost 6 bases, and 19 bases lay between the germline ends. This CDR3 is 17 amino acids long. The CDR3 loop reads CASSQDLQASLADTQYF. The CDR3 DNA follows: TGTGCCAGCAGCCAAGATCTACAGGCCTCGCTTGCGGATACGCAGTATTTT.

V is TRBV30 and J is TRBJ2-1; TRBD2 matches at 15 bases. The trim removed 5 bases at V and 2 bases at J, leaving 4 bases unmatched. The CDR3 totals 16 residues. Per the germline V gene, CDR1 is GTSNPN and CDR2 is SVGIG (reference sequence). The CDR3 coding sequence is TGTGCCTGGGGGACTAGCGGGGGGTTAACCTACAATGAGCAGTTCTTC. Translated: CAWGTSGGLTYNEQFF.

This sequence joins TRBV20-1 and TRBJ1-1, with TRBD1 as a possible D gene (5 bases). Trimming took 4 bases from V and 11 from J, leaving 14 bases between them. In germline, CDR1 is DFQATT, CDR2 SNEGSKA (reference sequence). CDR3 size: 11 residues. CDR3 sequence reads: CSATGSLVAFF. In nucleotides, the CDR3 is TGCAGTGCTACAGGGTCTTTGGTCGCTTTCTTT.

The genes are TRBV5-6 and TRBJ2-3; D gene ambiguous. The CDR3 is 14 residues long. Germline CDR1 and CDR2: SGHDT and YYEEEE. The V gene lost 4 bases and the J gene lost 2 bases, with 11 bases spanning the gap. CDR3 nucleotide sequence: TGTGCCAGCAGCCGGTACTCTCCCACAGATACGCAGTATTTT. The encoded protein is CASSRYSPTDTQYF.

This sequence joins TRBV7-9 and TRBJ2-1, with a tentative D call TRBD2 (6 bases). V was pared by 7 bases and J by 11 bases, with 21 bases between. CDR1 is SEHNR, CDR2 FQNEAQ, per germline (reference sequence). The CDR3 runs 14 residues. The CDR3 nucleotides read TGTGCCAGCACCTCGGCTTGGGATGCGGGGCAGCAGTTCTTC. It codes for CASTSAWDAGQQFF.

The CDR3 region has the DNA TGCGCCAGCAGTGAGTCCACTAGCGGGGGGGCCTTTGGGGCCAACGTCCTGACTTTC. Translating gives CASSESTSGGAFGANVLTF. The rearrangement links TRBV10-1 to TRBJ2-6, with 13 bases identical to TRBD2. V lost 0 bases and J lost 3; bases outside the gene matches: 5. The CDR3 totals 19 residues. Looked up from germline, CDR1 is WNHNN and CDR2 is SYGVQD (reference sequence).

The chain is built from TRBV28 and TRBJ2-5; either TRBD1 or TRBD2 may fit D (5 bases each). Germline V gives CDR1 MDHEN, CDR2 SYDVKM. Trimming removed 6 bases from V and 1 base from J, with 9 bases in between. CDR3 length: 13 residues. The CDR3 DNA reads TGTGCCAGCAGCCTCGGGGCCCAAGAGACCCAGTACTTC. Residues: CASSLGAQETQYF.

The chain couples TRBV6-5 to TRBJ1-5, with a possible D match to TRBD1 (6 bases). V gave up 6 bases and J gave up 4 bases, with 10 bases separating them. Germline V gives CDR1 MNHEY, CDR2 SVGAGI. This CDR3 has 13 amino acids. The CDR3 is CASRTTGNQPQHF. Written as DNA, the CDR3 is TGTGCCAGCAGAACTACAGGGAATCAGCCCCAGCATTTT.

V and J are TRBV18 and TRBJ2-7; D possibly matches TRBD1 or TRBD2 (6 bases each). V was cut by 3 bases and J by 3 bases, with 12 bases left in between. CDR1 is KGHSH and CDR2 is LQKENI in the germline V gene. The CDR3 contains 14 residues. The CDR3 DNA sequence: TGTGCCAGCTCACCGACAAGGGGGGTCTACGAGCAGTACTTC. It encodes CASSPTRGVYEQYF.

V and J are TRBV6-5 and TRBJ1-2; D is undetermined. Trimming cost V 6 bases and J 3 bases, with 11 bases left between them. Germline CDR1 reads MNHEY; CDR2 reads SVGAGI. This CDR3 spans 13 amino acids. CDR3 nucleotides: TGTGCCAGCAGAACCAGAATCGACTATGGCTACACCTTC. Amino acid sequence: CASRTRIDYGYTF.

The V gene is TRBV7-2, the J gene TRBJ2-1, with 9 bases matching TRBD2. V lost 1 base to trimming and J lost 4 bases; unmatched junction nucleotides: 2. The CDR3 runs 15 residues. Germline V gene sequence: CDR1 SGHTA, CDR2 FQGNSA. The CDR3 DNA reads as TGTGCCAGCAGCTTAGAGGCGGGGGGGTACAATGAGCAGTTCTTC. This translates into CASSLEAGGYNEQFF. Full variable domain (outside the CDR3, taken from reference TRBV7-2 and TRBJ2-1): GAGVSQSPSNKVTEKGKDVELRCDPISGHTALYWYRQSLGQGLEFLIYFQGNSAPDKSGLPSDRFSAERTGGSVSTLTIQRTQQEDSAVYLCASSLEAGGYNEQFFGPGTRLTVL.

J is TRBJ1-6 and V is TRBV5-8; unclear D gene. Trimming stripped 3 bases from V and 3 bases from J, with 13 bases between. Germline values: CDR1 SGHTS, CDR2 YDEGEE. The CDR3 loop spans 16 amino acids. The CDR3, as DNA: TGTGCCAGCAGCTCCCCCCTCGGGGACTATAATTCACCCCTCCACTTT. Translated, it gives CASSSPLGDYNSPLHF.

The chain is built from TRBV5-4 and TRBJ1-3, with a weak D call TRBD1 (6 bases). The ends were cut back, 0 bases at V and 5 bases at J, with 9 bases in the middle. The CDR3 sequence is 14 residues long. The V gene's germline CDR1 is SGHNT and CDR2 YYREEE (reference sequence). The CDR3 nucleotides read TGTGCCAGCAGCTTGGCTGGGGGCAGAAACACCATATATTTT. This gives the protein CASSLAGGRNTIYF.

The chain carries TRBV29-1 and TRBJ2-7; tentative D call: TRBD2 (5 bases). V was clipped by 4 bases and J by 0 bases, with 13 bases between them. The CDR3 length is 14 residues. Germline lookup yields CDR1 SQVTM and CDR2 ANQGSEA. CDR3 nucleotide sequence: TGCAGCGTTGTTGACCCCGCGGGCTCCTACGAGCAGTACTTC. Protein product: CSVVDPAGSYEQYF.